Included here is one TCR beta chain sequence, with context. Its antigen is as yet unknown. TCRdb itself ran the 5' RACE reads through MiXCR, one entry per CDR3 protein. The table has some 240,000 distinct CDR3 sequences, about 8.3% seen once. Healthy Caucasians, and only they, were the donors. The source of the sample is a study of identical twins. Notes on the study in general: Modelling approaches yielded underestimates of out-of-frame TCR alpha sharing between monozygotic twins. Memory repertoires lacked the insertion deficit that abundant cord blood beta clonotypes showed. Zero-insertion findings could be partly confounded by invariant cells (MAIT and iNKT cells).

The V end lost 4 bases, the J end lost 1 base, and 11 bases lay between the germline ends. The CDR3 is 16 residues long. These data were also reused for a study on yellow fever vaccine responses in identical twins.

The V and J genes are TRBV23-1 and TRBJ2-6; the D gene could be TRBD1 or TRBD2 (6 bases each). TRBV23-1 is an ORF for which the function is uncertain. The sample comprised CD8+ T cells sorted from blood. The TCR comes from a woman aged 18-30 years in good health. The CDR3 nucleotides are TGCGCCAGCAGTCCTCGGGGGCTTTCTGGGGCCAACGTCCTGACTTTC. It translates to CASSPRGLSGANVLTF.